The subject of this entry is one T cell receptor beta chain. Its specificity is unknown. Purification of the CD8+ and CD4+ T cells relied on negative isolation, and TEMRA cells underwent FACS enrichment. The data were taken from a study of CD8 T cells in Susac syndrome. Study information: Patients with Susac syndrome were therapy-naive, treated with corticosteroids, or treated with intravenous immunoglobulin alone when blood was collected.

Germline loops: CDR1 MDHEN, CDR2 SYDVKM. Trimming stripped 6 bases from V and 0 bases from J, with 12 bases between. There are 15 residues in the CDR3. The RNA input was roughly 0.45 to 1 ug, and it was reverse transcribed with random hexamers. The authors amplified TCR beta CDR3 across 54 Vbeta and 13 Jbeta using immunoSEQ multiplex PCR. TCRdb processed the immunoSEQ multiplex PCR reads anew with MiXCR; each CDR3 protein has one entry. The sample holds approximately 210,000 distinct CDR3 sequences, over 90% seen once. Whole-study findings and limits: Acknowledgment was made by the study that its TCR sequencing and HLA analysis involved a relatively small number of individuals.

Sequenced input: CD4+ T cells from PBMCs. The TCR was taken from a human donor with Susac syndrome. V and J are TRBV28 and TRBJ1-5; tentatively, D is TRBD1 (6 bases). The DNA of the CDR3 is TGTGCCAGCAGCCTCCAGACAGGTAGCAATCAGCCCCAGCATTTT. Protein sequence: CASSLQTGSNQPQHF.